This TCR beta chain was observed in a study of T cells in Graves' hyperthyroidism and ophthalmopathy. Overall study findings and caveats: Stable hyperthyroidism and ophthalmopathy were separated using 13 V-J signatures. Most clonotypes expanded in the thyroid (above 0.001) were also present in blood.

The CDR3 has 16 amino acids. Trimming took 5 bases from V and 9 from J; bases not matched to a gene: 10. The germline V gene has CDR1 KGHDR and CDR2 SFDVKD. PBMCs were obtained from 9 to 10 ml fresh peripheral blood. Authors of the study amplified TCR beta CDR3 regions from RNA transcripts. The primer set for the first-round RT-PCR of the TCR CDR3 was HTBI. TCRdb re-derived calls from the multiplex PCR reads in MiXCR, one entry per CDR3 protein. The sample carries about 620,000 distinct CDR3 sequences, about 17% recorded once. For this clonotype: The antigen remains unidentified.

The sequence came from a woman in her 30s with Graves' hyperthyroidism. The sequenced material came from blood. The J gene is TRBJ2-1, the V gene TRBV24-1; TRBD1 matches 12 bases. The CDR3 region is CATSARPGQGAFEQFF. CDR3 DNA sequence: TGTGCCACCAGTGCCCGCCCGGGACAGGGGGCTTTTGAGCAGTTCTTC.